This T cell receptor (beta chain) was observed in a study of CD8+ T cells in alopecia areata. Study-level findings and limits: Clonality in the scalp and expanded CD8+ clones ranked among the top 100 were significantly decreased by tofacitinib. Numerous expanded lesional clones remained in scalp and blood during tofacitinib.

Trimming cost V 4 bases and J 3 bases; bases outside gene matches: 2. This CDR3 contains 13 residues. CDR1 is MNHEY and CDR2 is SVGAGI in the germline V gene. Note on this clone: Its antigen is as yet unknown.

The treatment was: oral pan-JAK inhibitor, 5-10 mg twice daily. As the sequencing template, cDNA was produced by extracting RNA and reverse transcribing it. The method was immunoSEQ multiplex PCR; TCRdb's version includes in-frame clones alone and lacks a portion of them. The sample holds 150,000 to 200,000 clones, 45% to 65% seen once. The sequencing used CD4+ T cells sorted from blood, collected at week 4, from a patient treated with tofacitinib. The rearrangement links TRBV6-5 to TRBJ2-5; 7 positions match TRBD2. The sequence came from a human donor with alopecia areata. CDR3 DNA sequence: TGTGCCAGCAGTTGGCTAGCGGAAGAGACCCAGTACTTC. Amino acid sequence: CASSWLAEETQYF.